Below, 29 T cell receptor beta chains from the same sample are listed, as sequenced in a study of blood T cell repertoires in COVID-19. Sequenced by immunoSEQ multiplex PCR; TCRdb stores in-frame clones only, minus some. The data contain about 260,000 clones, less than 90% of them singletons. Sequencing input: peripheral blood. Receptors originate from a woman in her 40s who had recovered from COVID-19.

The chain couples TRBV29-1 to TRBJ1-1, with a tentative D call TRBD1 (6 bases). Trimming took off 8 bases at V and 4 bases at J, with 14 bases between the two ends. The V gene's germline CDR1 is SQVTM and CDR2 ANQGSEA. The CDR3 contains 12 residues. The CDR3 DNA sequence: TGCAGCTACAGGGCGACAGGCACTGAAGCTTTCTTT. This gives the protein CSYRATGTEAFF.

Points on this clone: Other DNA sequences of this sample code for an identical CDR3. The genes are TRBV30 and TRBJ2-7; D is undetermined. This CDR3 is built from 13 residues. Trimming removed 0 bases from V and 4 bases from J, with 10 bases in between. In germline, CDR1 is GTSNPN, CDR2 SVGIG (reference sequence). As DNA, the CDR3 is TGTGCCTGGAGTGTACTAAGCTCATACGAGCAGTACTTC. Its protein product is CAWSVLSSYEQYF.

The chain carries TRBV6-6 and TRBJ1-2; 7 nucleotides match TRBD1. Germline loops: CDR1 MNHNY, CDR2 SVGAGI (reference sequence). The CDR3 is 14 residues long. V shed 5 bases, J shed 0 bases, and the junction held 3 bases outside the gene matches. The CDR3 nucleotides are TGTGCCAGCAGTCCGGGACAGTCTAACTATGGCTACACCTTC. As protein: CASSPGQSNYGYTF.

V usage is TRBV2 and J usage is TRBJ2-5; D is perhaps TRBD1 (6 bases). From germline, CDR1 is SNHLY and CDR2 FYNNEI. The CDR3 is made up of 13 amino acids. Trimming left V 4 bases short and J 5 bases short, with 11 bases between. The CDR3 is CASSGTGPETQYF. In DNA form, the CDR3 reads TGTGCCAGCAGTGGAACAGGGCCGGAGACCCAGTACTTC.

The chain combines TRBV19 with TRBJ1-1; D unresolved. Trimming took 8 bases from V and 1 from J, leaving 11 bases between them. Germline V lookup: CDR1 LNHDA, CDR2 SQIVND (reference sequence). The CDR3 contains 13 residues. DNA of the CDR3: TGTGCCAGTGGAATCAGGCGGAACACTGAAGCTTTCTTT. This encodes CASGIRRNTEAFF.

This rearrangement joins TRBV20-1 to TRBJ1-1; D call uncertain. CDR3 length: 11 amino acids. Germline-derived CDR1 and CDR2 are DFQATT and SNEGSKA (reference sequence). Trimming left V 2 bases short and J 10 bases short, with 11 bases between. CDR3 protein: CSARSGIVAFF. CDR3 DNA: TGCAGTGCTAGATCTGGCATCGTAGCTTTCTTT.

V gene TRBV30 combines with J gene TRBJ2-1, with 8 bases matching TRBD2. This CDR3 region has 12 residues. V trimming: 5 bases; J trimming: 7 bases; junction bases outside the gene matches: 4. Germline-derived CDR1 and CDR2 are GTSNPN and SVGIG (reference sequence). The CDR3 region is CAWGLAANEQFF. The DNA for the CDR3 is TGTGCCTGGGGACTAGCTGCGAATGAGCAGTTCTTC.

Concerning this clone itself: The identical CDR3 is also encoded by other nucleotide sequences in the sample. The chain couples TRBV3-1 (or the pseudogene TRBV3-2) to TRBJ1-5; 7 nucleotides align to TRBD1. The CDR3 is 13 residues long. Germline V lookup: CDR1 LGHDT, CDR2 YNNKEL (reference sequence). Unmatched junction bases numbered 2, after V lost 4 bases and J lost 5 bases. CDR3 nucleotides: TGTGCCAGCAGCCGCGACAGGGATCAGCCCCAGCATTTT. Its translation: CASSRDRDQPQHF.

The rearrangement links TRBV15 to TRBJ2-7; D is perhaps TRBD1 (6 bases). The germline V and J ends were trimmed by 1 base and 2 bases, with 9 bases remaining between them. Germline CDR1 LNHNV, CDR2 YYDKDF (reference sequence). CDR3 length: 14 amino acids. CDR3 in amino acids: CATSRGQVPYEQYF. In DNA, the CDR3 is TGTGCCACCAGCAGAGGACAGGTACCCTACGAGCAGTACTTC.

Here the CDR3 DNA reads TGTGCCAGCAGCGTAGCCTTCAACAATCAGCCCCAGCATTTT. It codes for CASSVAFNNQPQHF. The chain uses TRBV6-5 and TRBJ1-5, with unresolved D. Germline V CDR1 and CDR2: MNHEY, SVGAGI. The germline V and J ends were trimmed by 6 bases and 3 bases, with 12 bases remaining between them. The CDR3 consists of 14 residues.

This clone was observed once. The genes are TRBV11-2 and TRBJ1-1; D remains ambiguous. The CDR3 length is 13 residues. Trimming took off 1 base at V and 6 bases at J, with 9 bases between the two ends. Germline V gene lookup returns CDR1 SGHAT and CDR2 FQNNGV. The CDR3 sequence: CASSLGEISEAFF. The CDR3 nucleotides read TGTGCCAGCAGCTTAGGGGAGATATCTGAAGCTTTCTTT.

The chain combines TRBV14 with TRBJ1-6; no firm D call. The V gene lost 4 bases and the J gene lost 12 bases, with 16 bases spanning the gap. The CDR3 is 14 amino acids. Germline assignment: CDR1 SGHDN and CDR2 FVKESK. The chain's CDR3 is CASSPNRLFGPLHF. The CDR3 coding sequence is TGTGCCAGCAGCCCGAATCGACTCTTTGGACCCCTCCACTTT.

This clone appeared once. The chain is built from TRBV11-3 and TRBJ2-5; the D gene is possibly TRBD1 (5 bases). The CDR3 spans 14 residues. V was cut by 3 bases and J by 5 bases, with 13 bases left in between. In germline, CDR1 is SGHNT, CDR2 YENEEA. CDR3 protein: CASSFNQGLETQYF. CDR3 DNA: TGTGCCAGCAGCTTTAATCAGGGTCTGGAGACCCAGTACTTC.

J is TRBJ1-1 and V is TRBV13, with a possible D match to TRBD1 (5 bases). The CDR3 sequence is 13 residues long. The V gene lost 5 bases and the J gene lost 3 bases, with 10 bases spanning the gap. Germline V lookup: CDR1 PRHDT, CDR2 FYEKMQ (reference sequence). The CDR3 bases are TGTGCCAGCAGCCGGAGGGGATACACTGAAGCTTTCTTT. Translating it yields CASSRRGYTEAFF.

The gene calls are TRBV6-5 and TRBJ1-2, with D unresolved. CDR1 is MNHEY and CDR2 is SVGAGI in the germline V gene. The length of the CDR3 is 10 residues. Trimming shortened V by 6 bases and J by 5 bases, and 4 bases separated the two germline ends. CDR3 in amino acids: CASSTYGYTF. CDR3 bases: TGTGCCAGCAGCACATATGGCTACACCTTC.

This CDR3 reads CASSSTLDRGFVDTQYF. CDR3 nucleotides: TGTGCCAGCAGCTCAACCCTCGACAGGGGTTTTGTAGATACGCAGTATTTT. V is TRBV5-6 and J is TRBJ2-3, with 8 bases that match TRBD1. Trimming took 3 bases from V and 5 from J; bases not matched to a gene: 14. This CDR3 comprises 17 residues. Germline CDR1 is SGHDT and CDR2 is YYEEEE.

The chain joins TRBV2 to TRBJ1-2, with D unresolved. CDR1 is SNHLY and CDR2 is FYNNEI in the germline V gene. V lost 8 bases and J lost 6, with 10 bases in between. The CDR3 extends over 11 amino acids. The CDR3 DNA follows: TGTGCCAGCCTTGTGAGGCATGGCTACACCTTC. This codes for CASLVRHGYTF.

The rearrangement links TRBV4-1 to TRBJ2-1; TRBD2 matches 10 bases. CDR1 is MGHRA and CDR2 is YSYEKL in the germline V gene. The CDR3 is made up of 16 amino acids. With 3 bases clipped from V and 8 bases from J, the junction kept 10 bases outside the gene matches. In nucleotides, the CDR3 is TGCGCCAGCAGCCAGGAAAGCGGGGGGGCTTCCGATGAGCAGTTCTTC. Its protein product is CASSQESGGASDEQFF.

The chain has TRBV6-5 and TRBJ1-1, with D perhaps TRBD1 (5 bases). In germline, CDR1 is MNHEY, CDR2 SVGAGI. The CDR3 runs to 15 residues. V lost 4 bases and J lost 3, with 15 bases in between. CDR3: CASSSQRAGDTEAFF. The DNA of the CDR3 is TGTGCCAGCAGTTCCCAAAGGGCGGGGGACACTGAAGCTTTCTTT.

Concerning this clone: The germline gene is not matched at one end of the junction; a read error may be the cause. The genes are TRBV7-9 and TRBJ2-5; perhaps D is TRBD1 or TRBD2 (5 bases each). This CDR3 is 14 amino acids long. Germline lookup yields CDR1 SEHNR and CDR2 FQNEAQ (reference sequence). The CDR3 bases are TGTGCCAGCAGCCTAGCTCAGGGTCCAGAGACCCAGTACTTC. Protein: CASSLAQGPETQYF.

The chain uses TRBV19 and TRBJ1-2, with TRBD1 matching over 8 bases. This CDR3 has 13 amino acids. The trim removed 7 bases at V and 4 bases at J, leaving 5 bases unmatched. Germline V lookup: CDR1 LNHDA, CDR2 SQIVND (reference sequence). As DNA, the CDR3 is TGTGCCAGTAATGGACAGGGATCCTATGGCTACACCTTC. The encoded protein is CASNGQGSYGYTF.

V is TRBV7-9 and J is TRBJ2-5, with 11 nucleotides matching TRBD1. With V trimmed by 6 bases and J by 6 bases, 3 bases remained unmatched. This CDR3 contains 13 residues. Per germline, CDR1 SEHNR and CDR2 FQNEAQ (reference sequence). As DNA, the CDR3 is TGTGCCAGCAGGGACAGGGGGCGGCAGACCCAGTACTTC. Amino acids: CASRDRGRQTQYF.

Only a few counts were recorded for this clone. The genes are TRBV7-9 and TRBJ1-6; 7 nucleotides agree with TRBD1. The V segment lost 6 bases and the J segment 6 bases; nucleotides outside the gene matches: 5. The CDR3 sequence is 14 residues long. Germline lookup yields CDR1 SEHNR and CDR2 FQNEAQ (reference sequence). In DNA form, the CDR3 reads TGTGCCAGCAGTCGGGACAGCGTTAATTCACCCCTCCACTTT. Translated, it gives CASSRDSVNSPLHF. Full variable domain (outside the CDR3, taken from reference TRBV7-9 and TRBJ1-6): DTGVSQNPRHKITKRGQNVTFRCDPISEHNRLYWYRQTLGQGPEFLTYFQNEAQLEKSRLLSDRFSAERPKGSFSTLEIQRTEQGDSAMYLCASSRDSVNSPLHFGNGTRLTVT.

With regard to this clone: As the CDR3 is not closed by the conserved phenylalanine or tryptophan, this likely results from a read error. The DNA is omitted, as the CDR3 cannot be located on it reliably, and the CDR3 follows TCRdb's listing. The chain recombines TRBV11-3 with TRBJ1-1. Germline assignment: CDR1 SGHNT and CDR2 YENEEA. From its first to its last residue, the CDR3 has 9 amino acids. The CDR3 reads CARPVAVHL.

This clone was counted between two and nine times. The sample holds other DNA sequences that translate to the same CDR3. This rearrangement joins TRBV5-1 to TRBJ1-3; no clear D. This CDR3 contains 16 residues. V was pared by 0 bases and J by 1 base, with 11 bases between. CDR1 is SGHRS and CDR2 is YFSETQ in the germline V gene. The CDR3 protein is CASSLAAGRSGNTIYF. CDR3 DNA sequence: TGCGCCAGCAGCTTGGCTGCCGGGAGGTCTGGAAACACCATATATTTT.

The CDR3 DNA is TGTGCCAGCAGCCTACATTTTGACACTGAAGCTTTCTTT. Amino acid sequence: CASSLHFDTEAFF. The rearrangement joins TRBV14 to TRBJ1-1; D unclear. The germline V gene encodes CDR1 SGHDN and CDR2 FVKESK. Trimming stripped 4 bases from V and 3 bases from J, with 9 bases between. This CDR3 comprises 13 residues.

J is TRBJ1-4 and V is TRBV7-9; unclear D gene. This CDR3 contains 15 residues. Trimming took off 3 bases at V and 10 bases at J, with 18 bases between the two ends. In germline, CDR1 is SEHNR, CDR2 FQNEAQ (reference sequence). CDR3 in amino acids: CASSLTGLSPGKLFF. The CDR3 bases are TGTGCCAGCAGCTTGACGGGTCTCAGCCCGGGAAAACTGTTTTTT.

The V gene is TRBV6-1, the J gene TRBJ2-7; the D gene is possibly TRBD2 (5 bases). V shed 10 bases and J shed 9 bases, with 22 bases lying between them. Germline V gives CDR1 MNHNS, CDR2 SASEGT. This CDR3 contains 13 residues. The CDR3 loop is CATLTGHPGRQYF. CDR3 DNA: TGTGCCACCCTTACCGGGCACCCTGGGAGGCAGTACTTC.

The chain has TRBV6-6 and TRBJ1-4, with D maybe TRBD1 (5 bases). The V end lost 4 bases, the J end lost 3 bases, and 9 bases lay between the germline ends. Germline loops: CDR1 MNHNY, CDR2 SVGAGI (reference sequence). The CDR3 covers 14 residues. The CDR3 DNA follows: TGTGCCAGCAGTTCGGGGGGATCTAATGAAAAACTGTTTTTT. Its protein product is CASSSGGSNEKLFF.